This T cell receptor (beta chain) was sequenced during a study of blood T cell repertoires in COVID-19. Across the whole study: COVID-19 samples, acute and convalescent, were from the United States, Italy and Spain. PBMCs, B-cell-depleted T cells, or T cells provided the cDNA or gDNA that made up the material.

Germline V CDR1 and CDR2: SGHAT, FQNNGV. The V gene lost 5 bases and the J gene lost 3 bases, with 11 bases spanning the gap. CDR3 length: 13 residues. In the original analysis: Nucleated cell counts were estimated from reference gene primer amplification. Produced via immunoSEQ multiplex PCR; TCRdb's table is partial and in-frame only. V, J and clone size are those of that table, while D and trimming were read from the DNA. This sample has roughly 100,000 clones, with 87% found just once. The rearrangement uses TRBV11-2 and TRBJ2-7, with no clear D. This sequence was found in a man aged 50 or older with active COVID-19. Sequences were obtained from peripheral blood. CDR3 protein: CASSRSPSYEQYF. The CDR3 DNA sequence: TGTGCCAGCAGCAGGTCCCCTAGCTACGAGCAGTACTTC.